The 3 T cell receptor beta chains below come from one sample, sequenced in a study of T cells in Graves' hyperthyroidism and ophthalmopathy. What was amplified from RNA transcripts were TCR beta CDR3 regions. During a first-round RT-PCR of the TCR CDR3, the HTBI primer set was used. TCRdb itself ran the multiplex PCR reads through MiXCR, one entry per CDR3 protein. There are 500,000 to 650,000 distinct CDR3 sequences in the sample; around 15% occur only once, and approximately 12% lies in the top ten. The sample comprised blood. Receptor source: a woman aged 45 to 65 with Graves' ophthalmopathy.

The chain recombines TRBV13 with TRBJ2-1, with D possibly TRBD1 on 6 matching bases. Trimming removed 10 bases at V and 9 bases at J, with 19 bases between. The germline CDR1 and CDR2 sequences are PRHDT and FYEKMQ (reference sequence). The CDR3 consists of 13 residues. CDR3 protein: CAISEGDSPEQFF. The CDR3 DNA is TGTGCCATCAGTGAGGGGGATAGCCCTGAGCAGTTCTTC.

The J gene is TRBJ2-1, the V gene TRBV30; the match to TRBD2 covers 8 bases. V was pared by 2 bases and J by 14 bases, with 11 bases of the junction left unmatched. CDR1 GTSNPN and CDR2 SVGIG come from the germline V gene (reference sequence). The CDR3 length is 13 residues. CDR3 DNA sequence: TGTGCCTGGAGTAAAGCGGGAGTGGGTGGGGAGTTCTTC. This sequence encodes CAWSKAGVGGEFF.

This clonotype is a singleton in its sample. The chain is built from TRBV11-3 and TRBJ2-3, with 15 bases that match TRBD2. Germline V gene sequence: CDR1 SGHNT, CDR2 YENEEA. The CDR3 consists of 18 residues. With 5 bases clipped from V and 0 bases from J, the junction kept 6 bases outside the gene matches. CDR3 in amino acids: CASSVGLAGGQSTDTQYF. CDR3 bases: TGTGCCAGCAGCGTCGGACTAGCGGGAGGGCAAAGCACAGATACGCAGTATTTT.